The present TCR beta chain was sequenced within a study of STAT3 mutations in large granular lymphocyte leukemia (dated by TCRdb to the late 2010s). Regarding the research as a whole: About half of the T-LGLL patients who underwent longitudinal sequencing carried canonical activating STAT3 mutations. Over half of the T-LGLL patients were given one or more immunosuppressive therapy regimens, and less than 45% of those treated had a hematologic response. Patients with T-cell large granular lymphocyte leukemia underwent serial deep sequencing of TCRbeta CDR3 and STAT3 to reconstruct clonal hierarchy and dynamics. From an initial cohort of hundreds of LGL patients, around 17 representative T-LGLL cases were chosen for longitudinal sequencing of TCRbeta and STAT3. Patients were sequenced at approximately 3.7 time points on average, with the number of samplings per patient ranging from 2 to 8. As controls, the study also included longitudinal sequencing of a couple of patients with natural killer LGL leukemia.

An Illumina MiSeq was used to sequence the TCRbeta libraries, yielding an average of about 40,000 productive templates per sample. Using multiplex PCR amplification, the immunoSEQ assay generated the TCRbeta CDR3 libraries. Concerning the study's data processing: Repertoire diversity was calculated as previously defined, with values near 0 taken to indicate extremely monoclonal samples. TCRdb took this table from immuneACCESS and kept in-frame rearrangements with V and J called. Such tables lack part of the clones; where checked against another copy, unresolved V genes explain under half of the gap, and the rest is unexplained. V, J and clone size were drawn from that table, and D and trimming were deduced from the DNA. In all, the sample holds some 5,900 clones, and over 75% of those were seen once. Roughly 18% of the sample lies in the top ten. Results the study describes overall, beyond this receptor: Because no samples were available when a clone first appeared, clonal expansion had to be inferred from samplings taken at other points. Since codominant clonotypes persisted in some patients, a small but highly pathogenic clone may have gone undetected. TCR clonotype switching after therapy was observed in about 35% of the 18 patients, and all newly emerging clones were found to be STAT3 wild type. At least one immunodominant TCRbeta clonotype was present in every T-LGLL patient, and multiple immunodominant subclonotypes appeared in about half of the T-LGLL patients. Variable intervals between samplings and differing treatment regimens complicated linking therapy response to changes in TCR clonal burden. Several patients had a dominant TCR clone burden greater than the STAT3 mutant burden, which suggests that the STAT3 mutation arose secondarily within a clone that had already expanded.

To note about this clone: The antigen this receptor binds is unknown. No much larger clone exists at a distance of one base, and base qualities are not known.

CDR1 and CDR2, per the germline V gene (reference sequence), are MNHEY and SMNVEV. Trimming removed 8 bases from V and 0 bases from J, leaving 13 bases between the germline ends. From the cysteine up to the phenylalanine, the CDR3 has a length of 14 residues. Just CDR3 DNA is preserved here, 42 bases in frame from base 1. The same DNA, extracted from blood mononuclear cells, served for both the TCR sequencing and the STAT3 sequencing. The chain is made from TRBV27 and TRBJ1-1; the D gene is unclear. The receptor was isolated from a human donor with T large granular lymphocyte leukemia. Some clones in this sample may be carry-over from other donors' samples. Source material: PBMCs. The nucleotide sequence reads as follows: TGTGCCAGCTCCCTCCGAGGATTGAACACTGAAGCTTTCTTT. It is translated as CASSLRGLNTEAFF.